This T cell receptor beta chain was sequenced during a study of CD8+ T cells in alopecia areata. RNA extraction and reverse transcription yielded cDNA as sequencing template. Only in-frame clones appear in the TCRdb table, and some are missing; sequencing was by immunoSEQ multiplex PCR. Seen here are 150,000 to 200,000 clones, around 60% observed once, and the top ten hold 10% to 15%. The CDR3 loop spans 13 amino acids. With 6 bases removed from V and 6 bases from J, the gap between germline ends came to 11 bases. Per the germline V gene, CDR1 is SGHTA and CDR2 is FQGTGA. Treatment given: oral pan-JAK inhibitor, 5-10 mg twice daily.

This chain connects TRBV7-3 to TRBJ2-2, with a possible D match to TRBD2 (5 bases). This clonotype was obtained from a human donor with alopecia areata. The starting material was CD8+ T cells sorted from blood, obtained at week 24, from a patient treated with tofacitinib. The DNA for the CDR3 is TGTGCCAGCAGTCCCTTCGGGGCCGGGGAGCTGTTTTTT. Translated, it gives CASSPFGAGELFF.